This T cell receptor beta chain was recorded in a study of technical replicates of blood from a few donors. The CDR3 length is 13 residues. Germline assignment: CDR1 WNHNN and CDR2 SYGVQD (reference sequence). Trimming took 0 bases from V and 5 from J, leaving 6 bases between them. Using immunoSEQ multiplex PCR, the repertoire was profiled, and TCRdb retains in-frame clones only, with some absent. The table lists 75,000 to 100,000 clones, 90% to 95% of them singletons, with 0.25% in the top ten. This receptor was identified in a human donor in good health. The chain carries TRBV10-1 and TRBJ2-3; TRBD2 might be the D (5 bases). Sequenced material: T cells isolated from PBMCs. The CDR3 is CASSESRGDTQYF. CDR3 nucleotide sequence: TGCGCCAGCAGTGAGTCCCGGGGAGATACGCAGTATTTT.